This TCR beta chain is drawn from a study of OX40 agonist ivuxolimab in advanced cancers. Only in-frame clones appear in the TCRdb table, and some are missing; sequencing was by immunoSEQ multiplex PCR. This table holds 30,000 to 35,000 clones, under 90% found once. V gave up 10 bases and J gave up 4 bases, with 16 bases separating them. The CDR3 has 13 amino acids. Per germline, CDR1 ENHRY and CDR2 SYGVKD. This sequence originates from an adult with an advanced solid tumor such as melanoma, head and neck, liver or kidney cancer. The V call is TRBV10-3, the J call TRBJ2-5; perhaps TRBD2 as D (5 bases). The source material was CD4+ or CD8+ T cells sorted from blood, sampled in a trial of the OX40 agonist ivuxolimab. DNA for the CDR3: TGTGCCAGCGGGCCGGCCGCGGGAGAGACCCAGTACTTC. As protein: CASGPAAGETQYF.